This T cell receptor beta chain was retrieved from a study of shared clonotypes between healthy human individuals. This clone was recorded only once. Its antigen is as yet unknown. CDR3 length: 13 residues. Unmatched junction bases numbered 7, after V lost 4 bases and J lost 5 bases. CDR1 GTSNPN and CDR2 SVGIG come from the germline V gene (reference sequence). Whole-study results and caveats: Clonotypes which were not shared had lower generation probabilities than clonotypes that all four donors shared. With a handful of donors compared, 5% to 5.5% of naive CD4 clonotypes were shared.

Several immunoSEQ 96-well plates shared each subset's DNA, each plate a replicate. Sequenced by immunoSEQ multiplex PCR; TCRdb stores in-frame clones only, minus some. The table has 2 million to 2.5 million clones, roughly 94% seen once. The TCR originated in a man aged 18 to 30 in good health. V is TRBV30 and J is TRBJ2-7; 8 bases agree with TRBD1. The sample taken for sequencing was naive CD4+ T cells sorted from blood. Documented subset: CD45RA+ positively selected. CDR3 amino acids: CAWNAGGPHEQYF. The CDR3 bases are TGTGCCTGGAATGCAGGGGGCCCCCACGAGCAGTACTTC.